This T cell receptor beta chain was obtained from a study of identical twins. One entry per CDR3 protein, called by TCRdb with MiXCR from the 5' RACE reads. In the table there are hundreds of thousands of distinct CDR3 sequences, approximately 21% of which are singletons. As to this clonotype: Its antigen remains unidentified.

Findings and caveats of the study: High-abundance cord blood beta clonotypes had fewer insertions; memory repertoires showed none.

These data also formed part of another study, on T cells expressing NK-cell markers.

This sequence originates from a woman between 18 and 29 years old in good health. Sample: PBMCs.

The chain's CDR3 is CSATGLADSLSYNEQFF. The CDR3 region has the DNA TGCAGCGCAACGGGACTAGCGGACTCTCTCTCCTACAATGAGCAGTTCTTC. The chain links TRBV29-1 to TRBJ2-1, with 11 nucleotides matching TRBD2. The V and J ends lost 7 bases and 0 bases, in that order; junction bases with no gene match: 11. The CDR3 extends over 17 amino acids. Germline V CDR1 and CDR2: SQVTM, ANQGSEA.